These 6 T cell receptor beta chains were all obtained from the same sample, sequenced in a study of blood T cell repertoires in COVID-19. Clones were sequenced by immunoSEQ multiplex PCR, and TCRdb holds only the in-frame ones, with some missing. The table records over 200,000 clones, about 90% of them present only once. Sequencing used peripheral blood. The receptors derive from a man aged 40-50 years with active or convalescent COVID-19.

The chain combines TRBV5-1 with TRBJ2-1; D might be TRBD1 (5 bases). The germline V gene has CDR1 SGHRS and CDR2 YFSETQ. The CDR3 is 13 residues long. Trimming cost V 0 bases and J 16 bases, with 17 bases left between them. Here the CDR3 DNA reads TGCGCCAGCAGCTTGGAGCAGGGCCTCCTCGTCTTCTTC. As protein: CASSLEQGLLVFF.

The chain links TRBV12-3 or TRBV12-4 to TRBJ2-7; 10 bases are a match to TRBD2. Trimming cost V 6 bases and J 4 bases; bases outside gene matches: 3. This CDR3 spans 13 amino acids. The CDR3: CASSAGLAYEQYF. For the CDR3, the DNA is TGTGCCAGCAGCGCGGGACTAGCGTACGAGCAGTACTTC.

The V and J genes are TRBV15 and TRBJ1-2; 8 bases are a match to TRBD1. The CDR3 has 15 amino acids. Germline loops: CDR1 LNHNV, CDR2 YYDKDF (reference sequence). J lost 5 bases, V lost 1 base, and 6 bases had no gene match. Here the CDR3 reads CATSRVPGTGYGYTF. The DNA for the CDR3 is TGTGCCACCAGCAGAGTCCCCGGGACAGGATATGGCTACACCTTC. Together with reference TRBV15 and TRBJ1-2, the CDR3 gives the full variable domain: DAMVIQNPRYQVTQFGKPVTLSCSQTLNHNVMYWYQQKSSQAPKLLFHYYDKDFNNEADTPDNFQSRRPNTSFCFLDIRSPGLGDTAMYLCATSRVPGTGYGYTFGSGTRLTVV.

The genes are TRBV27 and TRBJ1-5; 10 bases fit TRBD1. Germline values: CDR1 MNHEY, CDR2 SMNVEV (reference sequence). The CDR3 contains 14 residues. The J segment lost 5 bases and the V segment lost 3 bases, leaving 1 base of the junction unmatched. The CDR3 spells CASSFGTGDQPQHF. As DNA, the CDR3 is TGTGCCAGCAGTTTCGGGACAGGGGATCAGCCCCAGCATTTT.

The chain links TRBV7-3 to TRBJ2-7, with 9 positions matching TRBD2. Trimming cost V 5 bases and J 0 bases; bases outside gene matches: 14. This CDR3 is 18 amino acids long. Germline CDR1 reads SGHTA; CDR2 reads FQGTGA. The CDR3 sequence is CASSRRLAGQPSSYEQYF. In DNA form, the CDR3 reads TGTGCCAGCAGCCGCCGGCTAGCGGGGCAACCTAGCTCCTACGAGCAGTACTTC.

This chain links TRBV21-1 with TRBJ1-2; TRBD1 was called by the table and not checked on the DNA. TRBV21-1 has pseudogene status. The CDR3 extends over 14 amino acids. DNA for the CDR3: TGTGCCAGCAGCAAAGGGGGACAGCGCTATGGCTACACCTTC. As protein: CASSKGGQRYGYTF.